This TCR beta chain was identified in a study of T cells after yellow fever vaccination. Study-level findings and limits: A large majority of primary-vaccination clones showed up again after the booster (about 96% CD4, 75% to 90% CD8). Researchers cautioned that FACS-sorted repertoires could harbor abundant clonotypes contaminating from the bulk population.

V lost 1 base and J lost 1; bases outside the gene matches: 4. Germline V lookup: CDR1 MNHEY, CDR2 SMNVEV (reference sequence). The CDR3 extends over 17 amino acids. TCRdb fed the 5' RACE reads into MiXCR, producing one record per CDR3 protein. The repertoire holds 65,000 to 90,000 distinct CDR3 sequences, with less than 15% as singletons. This clonotype came up a few times. The material was CD8+ T cells not binding an NS4B(214-222) dextramer, sorted from PBMCs, obtained approximately 20 days after the first yellow fever vaccination. The chain carries TRBV27 and TRBJ2-2; 9 nucleotides agree with TRBD2. The receptor's source is a young man who received the YFV17D yellow fever vaccine. The CDR3 nucleotides read TGTGCCAGCAGTTTATGGGGAGCGGGGGGGAACACCGGGGAGCTGTTTTTT. This gives the protein CASSLWGAGGNTGELFF.